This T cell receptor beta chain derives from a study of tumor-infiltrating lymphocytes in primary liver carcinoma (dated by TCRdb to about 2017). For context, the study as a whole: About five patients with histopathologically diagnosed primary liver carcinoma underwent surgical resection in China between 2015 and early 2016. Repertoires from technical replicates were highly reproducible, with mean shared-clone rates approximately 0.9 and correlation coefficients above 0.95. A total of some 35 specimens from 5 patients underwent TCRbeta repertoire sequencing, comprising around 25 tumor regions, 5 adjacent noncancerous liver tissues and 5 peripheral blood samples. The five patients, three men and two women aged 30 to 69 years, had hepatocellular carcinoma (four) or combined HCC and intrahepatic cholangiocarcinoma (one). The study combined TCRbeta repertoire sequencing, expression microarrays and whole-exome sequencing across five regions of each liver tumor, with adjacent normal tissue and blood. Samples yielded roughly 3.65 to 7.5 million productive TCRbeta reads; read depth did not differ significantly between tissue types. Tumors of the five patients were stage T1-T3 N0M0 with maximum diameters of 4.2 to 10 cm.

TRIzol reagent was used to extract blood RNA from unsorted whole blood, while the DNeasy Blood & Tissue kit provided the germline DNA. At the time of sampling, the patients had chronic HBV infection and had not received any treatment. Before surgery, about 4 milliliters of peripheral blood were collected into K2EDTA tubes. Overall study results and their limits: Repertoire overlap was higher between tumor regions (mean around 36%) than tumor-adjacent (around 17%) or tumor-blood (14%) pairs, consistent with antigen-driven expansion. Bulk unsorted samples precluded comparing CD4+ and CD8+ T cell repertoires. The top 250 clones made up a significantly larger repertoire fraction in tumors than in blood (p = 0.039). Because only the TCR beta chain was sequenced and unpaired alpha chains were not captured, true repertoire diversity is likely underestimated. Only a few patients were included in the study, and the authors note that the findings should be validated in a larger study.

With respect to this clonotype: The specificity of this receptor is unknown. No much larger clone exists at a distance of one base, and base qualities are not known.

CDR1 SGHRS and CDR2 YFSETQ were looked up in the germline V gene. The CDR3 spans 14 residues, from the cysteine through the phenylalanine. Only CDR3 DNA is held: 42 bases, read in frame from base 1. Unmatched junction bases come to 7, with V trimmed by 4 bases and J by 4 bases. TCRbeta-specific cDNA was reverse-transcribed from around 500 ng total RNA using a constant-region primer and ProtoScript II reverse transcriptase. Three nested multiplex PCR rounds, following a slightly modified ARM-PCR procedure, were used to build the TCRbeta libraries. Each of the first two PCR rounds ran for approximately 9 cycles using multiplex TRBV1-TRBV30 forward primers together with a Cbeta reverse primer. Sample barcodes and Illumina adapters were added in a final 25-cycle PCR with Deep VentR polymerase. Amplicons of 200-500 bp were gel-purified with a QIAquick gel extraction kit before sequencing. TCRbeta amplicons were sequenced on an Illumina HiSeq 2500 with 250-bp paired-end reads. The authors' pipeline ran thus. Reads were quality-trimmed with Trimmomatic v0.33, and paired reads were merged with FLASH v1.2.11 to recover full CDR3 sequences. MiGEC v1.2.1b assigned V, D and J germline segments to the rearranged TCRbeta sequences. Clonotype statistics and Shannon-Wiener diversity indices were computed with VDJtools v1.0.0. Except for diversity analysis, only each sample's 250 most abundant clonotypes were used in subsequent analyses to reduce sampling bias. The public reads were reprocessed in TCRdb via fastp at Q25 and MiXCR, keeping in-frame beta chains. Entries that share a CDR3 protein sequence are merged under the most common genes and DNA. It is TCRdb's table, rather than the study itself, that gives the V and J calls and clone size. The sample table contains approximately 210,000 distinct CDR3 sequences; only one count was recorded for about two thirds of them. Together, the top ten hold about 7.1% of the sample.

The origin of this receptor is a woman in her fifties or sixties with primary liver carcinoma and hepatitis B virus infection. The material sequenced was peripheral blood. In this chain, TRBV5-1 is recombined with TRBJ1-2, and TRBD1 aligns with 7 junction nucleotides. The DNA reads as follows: TGCGCCAGCAGCCCCGGGACAGCCCGCTATGGCTACACCTTC. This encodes CASSPGTARYGYTF. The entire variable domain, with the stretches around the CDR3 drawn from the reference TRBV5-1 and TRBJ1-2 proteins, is KAGVTQTPRYLIKTRGQQVTLSCSPISGHRSVSWYQQTPGQGLQFLFEYFSETQRNKGNFPGRFSGRQFSNSRSEMNVSTLELGDSALYLCASSPGTARYGYTFGSGTRLTVV.